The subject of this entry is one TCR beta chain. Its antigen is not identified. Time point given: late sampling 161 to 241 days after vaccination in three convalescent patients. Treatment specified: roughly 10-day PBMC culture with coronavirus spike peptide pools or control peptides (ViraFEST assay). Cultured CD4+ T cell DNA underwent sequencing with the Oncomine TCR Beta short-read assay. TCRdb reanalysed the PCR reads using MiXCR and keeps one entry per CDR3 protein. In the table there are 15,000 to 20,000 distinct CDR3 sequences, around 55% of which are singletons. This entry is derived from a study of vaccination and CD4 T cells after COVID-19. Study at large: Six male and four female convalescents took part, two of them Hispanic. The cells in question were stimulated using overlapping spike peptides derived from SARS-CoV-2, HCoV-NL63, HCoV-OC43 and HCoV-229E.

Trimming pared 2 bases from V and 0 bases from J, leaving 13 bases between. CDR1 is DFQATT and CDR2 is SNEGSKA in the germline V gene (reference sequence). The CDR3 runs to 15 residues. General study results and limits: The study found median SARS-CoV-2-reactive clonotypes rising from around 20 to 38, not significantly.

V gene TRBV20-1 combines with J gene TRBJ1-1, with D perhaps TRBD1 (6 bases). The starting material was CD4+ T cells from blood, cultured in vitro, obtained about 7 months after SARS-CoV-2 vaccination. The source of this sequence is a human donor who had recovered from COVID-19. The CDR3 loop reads CSARSGGRLNTEAFF. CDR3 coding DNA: TGCAGTGCTAGATCCGGGGGCAGGCTGAACACTGAAGCTTTCTTT.